This T cell receptor beta chain was retrieved from a study of T cells expressing NK-cell markers. Germline CDR1 DFQATT, CDR2 SNEGSKA (reference sequence). The CDR3 runs 17 residues. TCRdb re-called the 5' RACE reads; every CDR3 protein appears as one record, without DNA. Its table records about 190,000 distinct CDR3 sequences. Sequencing input: blood T cells: a sorted CD56 or NKG2C T cell subset, CD4+ or CD8+ T cells, or bulk PBMC T cells (not recorded which). This chain connects TRBV20-1 to TRBJ2-7; lacking DNA, the TRBD1 call made by TCRdb goes unchecked. The sequence derives from a man aged 18-70 years in good health. The CDR3 reads CSARVLEGQGIGYEQYF.